These 32 T cell receptor beta chains originate from one sample sequenced in a study of technical replicates of blood from several donors. Data came from immunoSEQ multiplex PCR; TCRdb stores just in-frame clones and leaves some out. The table shows around 84,000 clones, with 97% occurring only once. Sequencing was carried out using T cells isolated from PBMCs. These receptors all stem from a human donor in good health.

The chain combines TRBV21-1 with TRBJ1-1; TRBD1, the D gene given by the table, was not confirmed from the DNA. TRBV21-1 corresponds to a pseudogene. This CDR3 comprises 15 residues. The CDR3, as DNA: TGTGCCAGGAAGTTACCGGGACATAGCAACACTGAAGCTTTCTTT. As protein: CARKLPGHSNTEAFF.

The chain employs TRBV28 and TRBJ1-2, with TRBD1 as a possible D gene (5 bases). CDR1 and CDR2 (germline): MDHEN, SYDVKM. Between the trimmed V and J ends, which lost 5 bases and 8 bases, there was a span of 15 bases. The CDR3 length is 13 residues. CDR3 bases: TGTGCCAGCAGTACAGGAATCGAGCTAGGCTACACCTTC. This codes for CASSTGIELGYTF.

J is TRBJ1-5 and V is TRBV19; TRBD1 agrees at 8 bases. The CDR3 runs to 13 residues. Germline V gene data show CDR1 as LNHDA and CDR2 as SQIVND (reference sequence). V lost 7 bases and J lost 6; bases outside the gene matches: 5. CDR3 in DNA: TGTGCCAGTACTCCGACAGGGGTTCAGCCCCAGCATTTT. Its protein is CASTPTGVQPQHF.

V and J are TRBV5-1 and TRBJ2-7; TRBD1 agrees at 8 bases. Germline V gives CDR1 SGHRS, CDR2 YFSETQ. The CDR3 covers 13 residues. The V gene end was trimmed by 3 bases and the J gene end by 3 bases; junction bases not matched to a gene: 2. CDR3 amino acids: CASSWDRYYEQYF. CDR3 coding DNA: TGCGCCAGCAGCTGGGACAGGTACTACGAGCAGTACTTC.

The CDR3 DNA is TGCGCCAGCAGCTTGGGGGGACTCCAAGTGGCGGCTTTCTTT. Its protein is CASSLGGLQVAAFF. The genes are TRBV5-1 and TRBJ1-1; possible D gene TRBD1, 5 bases. Trimming pared 0 bases from V and 11 bases from J, leaving 17 bases between. Germline V gene data show CDR1 as SGHRS and CDR2 as YFSETQ. This CDR3 contains 14 residues. Combining the CDR3 with reference TRBV5-1 and TRBJ1-1 gives the whole variable domain KAGVTQTPRYLIKTRGQQVTLSCSPISGHRSVSWYQQTPGQGLQFLFEYFSETQRNKGNFPGRFSGRQFSNSRSEMNVSTLELGDSALYLCASSLGGLQVAAFFGQGTRLTVV.

The CDR3 loop reads CASSGTPISTDTQYF. CDR3 DNA: TGTGCCAGCAGCGGGACACCCATTAGCACAGATACGCAGTATTTT. The rearrangement joins TRBV28 to TRBJ2-3, with D perhaps TRBD1 (6 bases). The CDR3 is made up of 15 amino acids. V was trimmed by 6 bases and J by 0 bases, leaving 13 bases between them. Germline assignment: CDR1 MDHEN and CDR2 SYDVKM.

The chain recombines TRBV12-5 with TRBJ1-2; 10 nucleotides agree with TRBD1. Germline CDR1 and CDR2: LGHNT and FRNRAP. J lost 5 bases, V lost 11 bases, and 11 bases had no gene match. The CDR3 is 14 residues long. Here the CDR3 reads CAWGPSGQGYGYTF. CDR3 coding DNA: TGTGCTTGGGGGCCCTCGGGACAGGGGTATGGCTACACCTTC.

The chain employs TRBV10-3 and TRBJ2-1; 9 positions match TRBD2. Germline CDR1 and CDR2: ENHRY and SYGVKD. The CDR3 has 15 amino acids. V lost 2 bases, J lost 6 bases, and 5 bases stayed unmatched. The CDR3 protein is CAISEIGSGSNEQFF. In DNA form, the CDR3 reads TGTGCCATCAGTGAGATAGGTAGCGGGAGCAATGAGCAGTTCTTC.

This clone was seen once. The genes are TRBV6-4 and TRBJ1-6, with 9 nucleotides matching TRBD1. CDR1 is MRHNA, CDR2 SNTAGT, per germline. The CDR3 totals 15 residues. V lost 5 bases to trimming and J lost 5 bases; unmatched junction nucleotides: 4. The CDR3 DNA reads as TGTGCCAGCAGTCCCGGGACAGGGAATAATTCACCCCTCCACTTT. Translating it yields CASSPGTGNNSPLHF.

V and J are TRBV27 and TRBJ2-5, with D tentatively TRBD2 (6 bases). Germline values: CDR1 MNHEY, CDR2 SMNVEV (reference sequence). V dropped 5 bases and J dropped 1 base, with 17 bases sitting between them. This CDR3 spans 16 amino acids. The CDR3 region is CASSPMAASVQETQYF. Written as DNA, the CDR3 is TGTGCCAGCAGTCCTATGGCAGCTAGCGTCCAAGAGACCCAGTACTTC.

The chain links TRBV19 to TRBJ2-1, with D possibly being TRBD1 (5 bases). Trimming left V 9 bases short and J 15 bases short, with 18 bases between. This CDR3 has 11 amino acids. Germline values: CDR1 LNHDA, CDR2 SQIVND (reference sequence). CDR3 nucleotide sequence: TGTGCCAGCGGAACAGGATGGAAGCGGTTCTTC. Its translation: CASGTGWKRFF.

The chain uses TRBV6-1 and TRBJ1-4; D is possibly TRBD1 (5 bases). With 2 bases removed from V and 1 base from J, the gap between germline ends came to 14 bases. Germline assignment: CDR1 MNHNS and CDR2 SASEGT. CDR3 length equals 17 residues. CDR3 protein: CASSETGGGVTNEKLFF. The DNA for the CDR3 is TGTGCCAGCAGTGAAACGGGGGGTGGGGTAACTAATGAAAAACTGTTTTTT.

This rearrangement joins TRBV28 to TRBJ2-7, with 10 bases lining up with TRBD1. The V gene's germline CDR1 is MDHEN and CDR2 SYDVKM. The CDR3 has 14 residues. After removal of 5 bases from V and 4 bases from J, the junction contained 5 bases not matched to a gene. In DNA, the CDR3 is TGTGCCAGCAGTAGCCCGGGACAGGGGTACGAGCAGTACTTC. It codes for CASSSPGQGYEQYF.

The chain employs TRBV7-9 and TRBJ2-3; D is unclear. This CDR3 spans 16 amino acids. Per the germline V gene, CDR1 is SEHNR and CDR2 is FQNEAQ (reference sequence). Between the trimmed V and J ends, which lost 5 bases and 2 bases, there was a span of 17 bases. The CDR3 DNA reads TGTGCCAGCAGCCCCCTCCCCCAACTTACCACAGATACGCAGTATTTT. Residues: CASSPLPQLTTDTQYF.

The chain uses TRBV14 and TRBJ1-1; D not resolved. The ends were cut back, 0 bases at V and 0 bases at J, with 5 bases in the middle. Looked up from germline, CDR1 is SGHDN and CDR2 is FVKESK. The CDR3 contains 14 residues. The CDR3 DNA reads TGTGCCAGCAGCCAAGACAGAATGAACACTGAAGCTTTCTTT. This translates into CASSQDRMNTEAFF.

V usage is TRBV19 and J usage is TRBJ2-5; a weak D match, TRBD1 (6 bases). The length of the CDR3 is 13 residues. Deletions cut 6 bases from V and 2 bases from J, with 10 bases between. CDR1 and CDR2 from the germline V gene are LNHDA and SQIVND (reference sequence). The CDR3 is CASRQTGQETQYF. CDR3 nucleotides: TGTGCCAGTAGACAAACAGGGCAAGAGACCCAGTACTTC.

The chain employs TRBV11-2 and TRBJ2-7; maybe TRBD1 (5 bases). CDR1 and CDR2 from the germline V gene are SGHAT and FQNNGV. Trimming took off 4 bases at V and 1 base at J, with 17 bases between the two ends. There are 16 residues in the CDR3. CDR3 bases: TGTGCCAGCAGCTCTTTTCAGGGCTACCCATCCTACGAGCAGTACTTC. Protein product: CASSSFQGYPSYEQYF.

This rearrangement joins TRBV4-1 to TRBJ1-3, with D tentatively TRBD1 (6 bases). CDR1 is MGHRA and CDR2 is YSYEKL in the germline V gene. The V end was cut by 1 base, the J end by 3 bases, with 19 bases between. This CDR3 is built from 18 residues. CDR3 bases: TGCGCCAGCAGCCAAGCGGGTTTCTGGGGGCGCCTTGGAAACACCATATATTTT. Translation: CASSQAGFWGRLGNTIYF.

V usage is TRBV14 and J usage is TRBJ2-3, with 10 bases identical to TRBD2. From germline, CDR1 is SGHDN and CDR2 FVKESK. CDR3 length: 16 residues. The V segment lost 0 bases and the J segment 1 base; nucleotides outside the gene matches: 1. CDR3 nucleotide sequence: TGTGCCAGCAGCCAAGAGAGCGGGAGGGGCACAGATACGCAGTATTTT. Its translation is CASSQESGRGTDTQYF.

This rearrangement joins TRBV28 to TRBJ2-7; D uncertain. The CDR3 has 13 residues. Germline loops: CDR1 MDHEN, CDR2 SYDVKM. The germline V and J ends were trimmed by 7 bases and 2 bases, with 12 bases remaining between them. The CDR3 protein is CASNSQITYEQYF. In DNA form, the CDR3 reads TGTGCCAGCAATTCACAGATCACCTACGAGCAGTACTTC.

This chain links TRBV27 with TRBJ2-3, with D perhaps matching TRBD1 (5 bases). CDR1 and CDR2 from the germline V gene are MNHEY and SMNVEV (reference sequence). The CDR3 has 13 residues. V lost 3 bases to trimming and J lost 2 bases, with 6 bases between them. The CDR3 coding sequence is TGTGCCAGCAGTTTGACAGTCACAGATACGCAGTATTTT. Amino acid sequence: CASSLTVTDTQYF.

V usage is TRBV7-9 and J usage is TRBJ1-3; the match to TRBD1 covers 7 bases. V shed 0 bases and J 14 bases; nucleotides not matched to a gene: 10. The CDR3 is made up of 14 amino acids. CDR1 and CDR2 (germline): SEHNR, FQNEAQ (reference sequence). The DNA of the CDR3 is TGTGCCAGCAGCTTAGCGGACAGGACCCATGGGGTATATTTT. It encodes CASSLADRTHGVYF.

J is TRBJ2-1 and V is TRBV11-2; D remains unclear. The ends were cut back, 2 bases at V and 6 bases at J, with 8 bases in the middle. Per the germline V gene, CDR1 is SGHAT and CDR2 is FQNNGV. This CDR3 comprises 13 residues. CDR3 sequence: CASSLLRLNEQFF. CDR3 DNA: TGTGCCAGCAGCTTACTACGACTCAATGAGCAGTTCTTC.

This chain links TRBV10-2 with TRBJ2-1; 7 bases agree with TRBD1. Losses at the gene ends were 3 bases for V and 5 bases for J; bases not matched to a gene: 7. CDR1 is WSHSY and CDR2 is SAAADI in the germline V gene. The CDR3 covers 15 residues. The CDR3 DNA reads TGCGCCAGCAGTGATCCGACAGGGAAGGACAATGAGCAGTTCTTC. Protein sequence: CASSDPTGKDNEQFF.

V gene TRBV28 combines with J gene TRBJ1-4; no definite D call. Germline V CDR1 and CDR2: MDHEN, SYDVKM. The V gene lost 2 bases and the J gene lost 6 bases, with 10 bases spanning the gap. This CDR3 region has 14 residues. The CDR3 region is CASSLRGLYEKLFF. As DNA, the CDR3 is TGTGCCAGCAGTTTACGTGGGCTTTATGAAAAACTGTTTTTT. Combining the CDR3 with reference TRBV28 and TRBJ1-4 gives the whole variable domain DVKVTQSSRYLVKRTGEKVFLECVQDMDHENMFWYRQDPGLGLRLIYFSYDVKMKEKGDIPEGYSVSREKKERFSLILESASTNQTSMYLCASSLRGLYEKLFFGSGTQLSVL.

CDR3 DNA: TGCAGCGTCCAACGGGGGGCGAACACCGGGGAGCTGTTTTTT. This gives the protein CSVQRGANTGELFF. The J gene is TRBJ2-2, the V gene TRBV29-1; 7 nucleotides align to TRBD2. This CDR3 is 14 amino acids long. Germline V gene sequence: CDR1 SQVTM, CDR2 ANQGSEA. The trim removed 6 bases at V and 0 bases at J, leaving 4 bases unmatched.

This clone was counted once. The V gene is TRBV7-9, the J gene TRBJ1-1; TRBD1 matches 7 bases. V shed 5 bases and J 0 bases; nucleotides not matched to a gene: 6. Germline CDR1 is SEHNR and CDR2 is FQNEAQ (reference sequence). The CDR3 contains 15 residues. The CDR3 coding sequence is TGTGCCAGCAGCGGCTCGACAGGGTTGAACACTGAAGCTTTCTTT. This sequence encodes CASSGSTGLNTEAFF.

The chain employs TRBV5-4 and TRBJ2-7, with 11 bases identical to TRBD2. V shed 5 bases, J shed 0 bases, and the junction held 4 bases outside the gene matches. CDR3 length: 15 residues. Germline loops: CDR1 SGHNT, CDR2 YYREEE (reference sequence). CDR3 sequence: CASSKGTSGSYEQYF. In nucleotides, the CDR3 is TGTGCCAGCAGTAAGGGGACTAGCGGCTCCTACGAGCAGTACTTC.

The chain combines TRBV7-8 with TRBJ2-7; D gene uncertain. Germline V gives CDR1 SGHVS, CDR2 FQNEAQ. V was pared by 2 bases and J by 2 bases, with 13 bases between. The CDR3 totals 15 residues. The CDR3 is CASSLTMGRTYEQYF. The CDR3 DNA sequence: TGTGCCAGCAGCTTAACAATGGGCCGAACCTACGAGCAGTACTTC.

The rearrangement links TRBV6-6 to TRBJ2-2; a possible D gene is TRBD1 (8 bases). Looked up from germline, CDR1 is MNHNY and CDR2 is SVGAGI (reference sequence). The CDR3 contains 15 residues. Deletions cut 6 bases from V and 7 bases from J, with 18 bases between. CDR3 sequence: CASSRQGRGGGELFF. CDR3 sequence (DNA): TGTGCCAGCAGCAGACAGGGGAGGGGGGGCGGGGAGCTGTTTTTT.

This chain links TRBV6-1 with TRBJ2-5; TRBD1 matches 8 bases. The CDR3 runs to 14 residues. In germline, CDR1 is MNHNS, CDR2 SASEGT. V trimming: 6 bases; J trimming: 4 bases; junction bases outside the gene matches: 7. The CDR3 reads CASRFRGRPETQYF. The CDR3, as DNA: TGTGCCAGCAGGTTCAGGGGGCGCCCAGAGACCCAGTACTTC.

The chain combines TRBV9 with TRBJ2-1, with D tentatively TRBD2 (6 bases). CDR3 size: 16 residues. Looked up from germline, CDR1 is SGDLS and CDR2 is YYNGEE. Trimming removed 3 bases at V and 2 bases at J, with 15 bases between. CDR3 sequence: CASSAQGTGTYNEQFF. DNA of the CDR3: TGTGCCAGCAGCGCGCAAGGGACTGGAACCTACAATGAGCAGTTCTTC.